What follows describes a single T cell receptor (beta chain). The source of the sample is a study of blood T cell repertoires in COVID-19. Study information: Acute and convalescent COVID-19 samples came from the United States, Italy and Spain. T cells, B-cell-depleted T cells, or PBMCs provided the cDNA or gDNA that served as material.

V was clipped by 7 bases and J by 4 bases; unmatched bases: 7. Germline V gene data show CDR1 as ENHRY and CDR2 as SYGVKD. The CDR3 spans 14 residues. As originally analysed: Scientists estimated how many nucleated cells there were by amplifying reference gene primers. Assay: immunoSEQ multiplex PCR; the TCRdb copy retains only in-frame clones and omits some. The V and J calls and clone size are taken from that table; D and trimming were inferred from the DNA. The table lists roughly 200,000 clones, 85% to 90% of them singletons. The chain is built from TRBV10-3 and TRBJ2-1; 7 bases map to TRBD2. The source material was peripheral blood. The TCR comes from a man in his fifties or sixties who had recovered from COVID-19. CDR3 amino acids: CAITRTSSYNEQFF. In DNA, the CDR3 is TGTGCCATCACCCGGACTAGTTCATACAATGAGCAGTTCTTC.